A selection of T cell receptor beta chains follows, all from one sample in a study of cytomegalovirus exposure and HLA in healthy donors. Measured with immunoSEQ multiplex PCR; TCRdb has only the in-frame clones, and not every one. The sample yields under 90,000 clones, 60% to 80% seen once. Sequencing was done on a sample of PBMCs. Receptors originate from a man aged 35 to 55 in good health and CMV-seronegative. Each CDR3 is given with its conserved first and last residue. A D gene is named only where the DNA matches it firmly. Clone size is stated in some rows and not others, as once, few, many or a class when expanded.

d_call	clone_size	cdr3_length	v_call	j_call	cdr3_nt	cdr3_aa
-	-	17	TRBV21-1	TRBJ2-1	TGTGCCAGCAGCAAAACCGGTACGGCTAGGGGAGGAAATGAGCAGTTCTTC	CASSKTGTARGGNEQFF
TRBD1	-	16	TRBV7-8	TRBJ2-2	TGTGCCAGCAGCTCCCGGGACAGGGGTAACACCGGGGAGCTGTTTTTT	CASSSRDRGNTGELFF
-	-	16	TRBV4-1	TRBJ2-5	TGCGCCAGCAGCCAAGGGCGTCCAGGGTTTAGGGAGACCCAGTACTTC	CASSQGRPGFRETQYF
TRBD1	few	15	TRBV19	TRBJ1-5	TGTGCCAGTTCCTACCGACAGGGCGGCAATCAGCCCCAGCATTTT	CASSYRQGGNQPQHF
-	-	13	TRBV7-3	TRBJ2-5	TGTGCCAGCAGCTTTTTACGGGGGGAGACCCAGTACTTC	CASSFLRGETQYF
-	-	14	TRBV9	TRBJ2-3	TGTGCCAGCAGCGTAGGGCCAACGGGAGATACGCAGTATTTT	CASSVGPTGDTQYF
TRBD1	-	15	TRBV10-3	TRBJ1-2	TGTGCCAGGAGGAGTGGGACAGGGGGAGACTATGGCTACACCTTC	CARRSGTGGDYGYTF
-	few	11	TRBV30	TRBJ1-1	TGTGCCTGGGGTACTCACAGGGAAGCTTTCTTT	CAWGTHREAFF
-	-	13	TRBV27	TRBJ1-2	TGTGCCAGCAGTCTAAACACGGGTTATGGCTACACCTTC	CASSLNTGYGYTF
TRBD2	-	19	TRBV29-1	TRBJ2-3	TGCAGCGTTGAACCGGATATAAGAGTACTAGCGGAGATCACAGATACGCAGTATTTT	CSVEPDIRVLAEITDTQYF
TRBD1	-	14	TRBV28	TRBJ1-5	TGTGCCAGCAGTACAGGGGTTAGCAATCAGCCCCAGCATTTT	CASSTGVSNQPQHF
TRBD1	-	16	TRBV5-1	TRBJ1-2	TGCGCCAGCAGCTTGGCCTATGGCAGGGGGGACTATGGCTACACCTTC	CASSLAYGRGDYGYTF
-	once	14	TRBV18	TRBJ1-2	TGTGCCAGCTCACCATCTCAGGGGCGGGATGGCTACACCTTC	CASSPSQGRDGYTF
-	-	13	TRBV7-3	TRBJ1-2	TGTGCCAGCAGCCCATTCGGAGGGAATGGCTACACCTTC	CASSPFGGNGYTF
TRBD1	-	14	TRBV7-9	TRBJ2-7	TGTGCCAGCAGCTTAGGACAGGGAGATTACGAGCAGTACTTC	CASSLGQGDYEQYF
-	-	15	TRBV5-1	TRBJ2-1	TGCGCCAGCCACCCCCCGGCGTCGATGCGGAATGAGCAGTTCTTC	CASHPPASMRNEQFF
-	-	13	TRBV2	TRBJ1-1	TGTGCCAGCAGAAGCTTCATGAACACTGAAGCTTTCTTT	CASRSFMNTEAFF
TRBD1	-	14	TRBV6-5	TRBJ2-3	TGTGCCAGCAGCTTGACAGGGGTAACAGATACGCAGTATTTT	CASSLTGVTDTQYF
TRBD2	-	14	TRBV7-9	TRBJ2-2	TGTGCCAGCAGACTAGCGGGAGGGCCCGGGGAGCTGTTTTTT	CASRLAGGPGELFF
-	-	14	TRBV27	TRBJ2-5	TGTGCCAGCAGTTCACCGAATCGAGGGGAGACCCAGTACTTC	CASSSPNRGETQYF
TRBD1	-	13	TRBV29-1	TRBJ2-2	TGCAGCGCTACCGGGACAGGGATCGGGGAGCTGTTTTTT	CSATGTGIGELFF
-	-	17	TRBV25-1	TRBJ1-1	TGTGCCAGCAGTGAATCCGGGGGGGGCAGGGTAAACACTGAAGCTTTCTTT	CASSESGGGRVNTEAFF
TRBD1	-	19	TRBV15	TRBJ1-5	TGTGCCACCAGCAGAGATGAGTGGAGACAGGGGGCCCTGGGTCAGCCCCAGCATTTT	CATSRDEWRQGALGQPQHF
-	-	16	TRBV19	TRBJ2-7	TGTGCCAGTAGTATTCGGGCTGGACAGAGCTCCTACGAGCAGTACTTC	CASSIRAGQSSYEQYF
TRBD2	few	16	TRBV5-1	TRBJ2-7	TGCGCCAGCAGGCCCGGGACTAGCGGAAAAAACTACGAGCAGTACTTC	CASRPGTSGKNYEQYF
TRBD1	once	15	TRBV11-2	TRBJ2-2	TGTGCCAGCAGCCAGGGACAGGGGAGCACCGGGGAGCTGTTTTTT	CASSQGQGSTGELFF
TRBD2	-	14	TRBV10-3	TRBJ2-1	TGTGCCATCAGGGTAGCGGGAGTAGGGGATGAGCAGTTCTTC	CAIRVAGVGDEQFF
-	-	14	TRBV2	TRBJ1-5	TGTGCCAGCAGTGCAGTCTCTGGCAATCAGCCCCAGCATTTT	CASSAVSGNQPQHF
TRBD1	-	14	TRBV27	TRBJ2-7	TGTGCCAGCAGTTTGAGGCAGGGGGCCGTTGAGCAGTACTTC	CASSLRQGAVEQYF
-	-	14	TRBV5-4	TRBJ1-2	TGTGCCAGCAGGTTGGAAAGTCCAGGGTATGGCTACACCTTC	CASRLESPGYGYTF
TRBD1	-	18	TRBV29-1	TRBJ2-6	TGCAGCGGCCCCAATTTAGGGAAGGGGGCGGACGGGGCCAACGTCCTGACTTTC	CSGPNLGKGADGANVLTF
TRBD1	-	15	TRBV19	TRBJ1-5	TGTGCCAGTAGTACGGGACAGGGTTATTCTCAGCCCCAGCATTTT	CASSTGQGYSQPQHF
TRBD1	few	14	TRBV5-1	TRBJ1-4	TGCGCCAGCAGCTTGGCCAGGGGGCGAGAAAAACTGTTTTTT	CASSLARGREKLFF
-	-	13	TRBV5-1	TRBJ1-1	TGCGCCAGCAGCTTGGACGGACAAACCGAGGCTTTCTTT	CASSLDGQTEAFF
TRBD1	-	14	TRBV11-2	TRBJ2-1	TGTGCCAGCAGCTTAATCACAGGGGGCGGTGAGCAGTTCTTC	CASSLITGGGEQFF
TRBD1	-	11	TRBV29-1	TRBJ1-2	TGCAGCGTCGGACAGGATTATGGCTACACCTTC	CSVGQDYGYTF
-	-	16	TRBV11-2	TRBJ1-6	TGTGCCAGCAGCCCCCACAGGGCTCGGAATACTTCACCCCTCCACTTT	CASSPHRARNTSPLHF
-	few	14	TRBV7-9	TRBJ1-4	TGTGCCAGCAGCTTCCGGACTACTAATGAAAAACTGTTTTTT	CASSFRTTNEKLFF
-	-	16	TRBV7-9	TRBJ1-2	TGTGCCAGCAGCCCCCGCATAACTCTTAGCGACGGTGGCTACACCTTC	CASSPRITLSDGGYTF
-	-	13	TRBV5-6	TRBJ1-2	TGTGCCAGTAGCGGGGCGGGAGGCTATGGCTACACCTTC	CASSGAGGYGYTF
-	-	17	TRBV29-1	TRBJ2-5	TGCAGCGTTGAGGGCGCCTCCCTAACCTCGTTCTTGGAGACCCAGTACTTC	CSVEGASLTSFLETQYF
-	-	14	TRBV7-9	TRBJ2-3	TGTGCCAGCAGCTCTAGCGTGGGCACAGATACGCAGTATTTT	CASSSSVGTDTQYF
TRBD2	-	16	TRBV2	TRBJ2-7	TGTGCCAGCAGCCCCCTTCTAGCGGGAGGGGCCTACGAGCAGTACTTC	CASSPLLAGGAYEQYF
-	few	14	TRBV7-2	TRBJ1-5	TGTGCCAGCAGCTTAGGAGGGTTTAATCAGCCCCAGCATTTT	CASSLGGFNQPQHF
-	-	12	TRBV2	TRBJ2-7	TGTGCCAGCAGTGAAGGGACTATCGAGCAGTACTTC	CASSEGTIEQYF
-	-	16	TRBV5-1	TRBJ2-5	TGCGCCAGCAGCCCATACCCTGCCGAATCGGGGGAGACCCAGTACTTC	CASSPYPAESGETQYF
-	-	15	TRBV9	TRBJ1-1	TGTGCCAGCAGCGTAGGGGTAATGGACAAAACTGAAGCTTTCTTT	CASSVGVMDKTEAFF
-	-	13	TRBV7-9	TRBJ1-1	TGTGCCAGCAGCTCCTATCGGGGCACTGAAGCTTTCTTT	CASSSYRGTEAFF
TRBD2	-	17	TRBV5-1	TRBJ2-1	TGCGCCAGCAGCGGAATGGTGGCTAGCGGGGGATACAATGAGCAGTTCTTC	CASSGMVASGGYNEQFF
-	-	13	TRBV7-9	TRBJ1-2	TGTGCCAGCAGTCAAACAGGTTCGCGTGGCTACACCTTC	CASSQTGSRGYTF
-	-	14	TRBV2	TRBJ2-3	TGTGCCAGCTACCGGGCCCTCGAGGGAGATACGCAGTATTTT	CASYRALEGDTQYF
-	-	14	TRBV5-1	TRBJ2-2	TGCGCCAGCAGCTTGGGTAGAAACACCGGGGAGCTGTTTTTT	CASSLGRNTGELFF